Below, 31 T cell receptor beta chains from the same sample are listed, as sequenced in a study of blood T cells in healthy people across ages. PCR was performed a second time for about 7 to 11 cycles using a sample-barcoded 5' primer and a J-beta primer mix. TCRdb re-called the 5' RACE reads with MiXCR, one entry per CDR3 protein. The sample holds roughly 2 million distinct CDR3 sequences, roughly 49% seen once. Input material: blood. The receptors originated from a woman between 35 and 50 years old in good health.

The chain uses TRBV7-9 and TRBJ2-3; D ambiguous. Trimming took 3 bases from V and 1 from J, leaving 8 bases between them. CDR1 SEHNR and CDR2 FQNEAQ come from the germline V gene (reference sequence). The CDR3 is 14 amino acids. The CDR3 DNA reads TGTGCCAGCAGCTTTAACGTCCGCACAGATACGCAGTATTTT. Encoded protein: CASSFNVRTDTQYF.

The V call is TRBV7-9, the J call TRBJ1-4, with D perhaps TRBD1 (5 bases). Germline loops: CDR1 SEHNR, CDR2 FQNEAQ (reference sequence). CDR3 length: 16 amino acids. The germline V and J ends were trimmed by 3 bases and 7 bases, with 18 bases remaining between them. For the CDR3, the DNA is TGTGCCAGCAGCTTGGAATTGGCTCGAGGGGTTGAAAAACTGTTTTTT. It yields the protein CASSLELARGVEKLFF.

There are a few counts of this clonotype. This chain uses TRBV2 with TRBJ2-1; TRBD2 matches 7 bases. This CDR3 spans 15 amino acids. The J segment lost 4 bases and the V segment lost 6 bases, leaving 9 bases of the junction unmatched. Germline V lookup: CDR1 SNHLY, CDR2 FYNNEI. The CDR3 sequence is CASRGERGRYNEQFF. The CDR3 coding sequence is TGTGCCAGCAGAGGAGAGCGGGGACGATACAATGAGCAGTTCTTC.

This clonotype appeared a few times. The chain employs TRBV29-1 and TRBJ2-3; the match to TRBD1 covers 7 bases. V lost 5 bases, J lost 3 bases, and 8 bases stayed unmatched. Germline V lookup: CDR1 SQVTM, CDR2 ANQGSEA. This CDR3 is 14 amino acids long. The CDR3, as DNA: TGCAGCGTTTTTCTCCCACAGGGGACAGATACGCAGTATTTT. Translation: CSVFLPQGTDTQYF.

J is TRBJ2-7 and V is TRBV6-6; 7 bases line up with TRBD2. The V gene end was trimmed by 6 bases and the J gene end by 3 bases; junction bases not matched to a gene: 14. From germline, CDR1 is MNHNY and CDR2 SVGAGI (reference sequence). The CDR3 contains 16 residues. The DNA for the CDR3 is TGTGCCAGCAGATCCTCCAGCGGGGCTCCTCTCTACGAGCAGTACTTC. Residues: CASRSSSGAPLYEQYF.

This clonotype was seen just once. The rearrangement links TRBV20-1 to TRBJ2-1; TRBD2 agrees at 9 bases. V lost 6 bases, J lost 7 bases, and 10 bases stayed unmatched. The length of the CDR3 is 14 residues. In germline, CDR1 is DFQATT, CDR2 SNEGSKA (reference sequence). The CDR3 spells CSAPHSSGGNEQFF. The CDR3 region has the DNA TGCAGTGCCCCCCATAGTAGCGGGGGTAATGAGCAGTTCTTC.

The chain recombines TRBV6-5 with TRBJ2-7; tentatively, D is TRBD1 (5 bases). Germline V gene lookup returns CDR1 MNHEY and CDR2 SVGAGI. The CDR3 loop spans 13 amino acids. Between the trimmed V and J ends, which lost 7 bases and 3 bases, there was a span of 13 bases. This chain's CDR3 is CASTPSGFYEQYF. CDR3 sequence (DNA): TGTGCCAGCACCCCTTCAGGGTTCTACGAGCAGTACTTC.

This clonotype was observed a few times. The chain combines TRBV14 with TRBJ2-3; 7 bases agree with TRBD1. The CDR3 extends over 16 amino acids. Germline CDR1 and CDR2: SGHDN and FVKESK. V lost 4 bases to trimming and J lost 3 bases; unmatched junction nucleotides: 10. The DNA for the CDR3 is TGTGCCAGCAGCCTGGACAGGCATATGAGGACAGATACGCAGTATTTT. This gives the protein CASSLDRHMRTDTQYF.

As to this clonotype: At one end the junction does not follow the germline gene, possibly because of a read error. The chain couples TRBV28 to TRBJ2-7; TRBD2 aligns across 8 bases. CDR3 length equals 15 residues. Germline V CDR1 and CDR2: MDHEN, SYDVKM. The CDR3 loop is CACSPQGSGTYEQYF. In DNA form, the CDR3 reads TGTGCCTGCAGTCCCCAGGGTAGCGGGACCTACGAGCAGTACTTC.

The chain uses TRBV25-1 and TRBJ2-7; TRBD1 matches 7 bases. CDR1 and CDR2 from the germline V gene are MGHDK and SYGVNS. This CDR3 region has 11 residues. J lost 7 bases, V lost 10 bases, and 7 bases had no gene match. As DNA, the CDR3 is TGTGCCAACAGGACAGGAAGGGAGCAGTACTTC. Amino acids: CANRTGREQYF.

This clonotype was observed a few times. The chain joins TRBV6-1 to TRBJ1-5; D gene uncertain. Germline values: CDR1 MNHNS, CDR2 SASEGT. There are 17 residues in the CDR3. V shed 2 bases and J shed 1 base, with 15 bases lying between them. This CDR3 reads CASSELLIGLSNQPQHF. The CDR3 DNA reads as TGTGCCAGCAGTGAACTGTTAATTGGGCTGAGCAATCAGCCCCAGCATTTT.

The chain joins TRBV6-2 or TRBV6-3 to TRBJ2-7; a possible D gene is TRBD2 (5 bases). Trimming pared 7 bases from V and 1 base from J, leaving 14 bases between. CDR1 and CDR2 (germline): MNHEY, SVGEGT. There are 14 residues in the CDR3. CDR3 sequence reads: CASTQLGNSYEQYF. Here the CDR3 DNA reads TGTGCCAGCACCCAACTAGGGAATTCCTACGAGCAGTACTTC.

This chain's CDR3 is CASSRTGTKGYTF. CDR3 DNA: TGTGCCAGCAGTAGGACAGGGACAAAGGGCTACACCTTC. V is TRBV28 and J is TRBJ1-2, with 8 nucleotides matching TRBD1. Trimming cost V 5 bases and J 8 bases; bases outside gene matches: 7. Per germline, CDR1 MDHEN and CDR2 SYDVKM. There are 13 residues in the CDR3.

The V call is TRBV20-1, the J call TRBJ2-3; 10 bases agree with TRBD2. V shed 6 bases, J shed 4 bases, and the junction held 4 bases outside the gene matches. The germline CDR1 and CDR2 sequences are DFQATT and SNEGSKA (reference sequence). CDR3 length: 13 residues. This chain's CDR3 is CSASGLAPDTQYF. The CDR3, as DNA: TGCAGTGCGTCGGGACTAGCGCCAGATACGCAGTATTTT.

This clonotype was picked up a small number of times. The V and J genes are TRBV20-1 and TRBJ2-1, with 8 nucleotides matching TRBD1. The junction had 8 bases not matched to a gene; V was cut back by 5 bases and J by 8 bases. Germline V gives CDR1 DFQATT, CDR2 SNEGSKA (reference sequence). The CDR3 length is 13 residues. The CDR3 bases are TGCAGTGCTCCCCGACAGGGGTTCGATGAGCAGTTCTTC. Translating it yields CSAPRQGFDEQFF.

The V and J genes are TRBV28 and TRBJ2-1, with D unresolved. In germline, CDR1 is MDHEN, CDR2 SYDVKM. This CDR3 has 14 amino acids. Trimming removed 5 bases from V and 10 bases from J, with 18 bases in between. CDR3 DNA: TGTGCCAGCAGTCCTACCGACGCGCTGCGAGAGCAGTTCTTC. Amino acids: CASSPTDALREQFF.

The V gene is TRBV20-1, the J gene TRBJ1-1; D gene uncertain. The germline V and J ends were trimmed by 1 base and 0 bases, with 9 bases remaining between them. In germline, CDR1 is DFQATT, CDR2 SNEGSKA (reference sequence). This CDR3 contains 14 residues. CDR3 in DNA: TGCAGTGCTAGAGTTCCCACCATGAACACTGAAGCTTTCTTT. Translation: CSARVPTMNTEAFF.

J is TRBJ2-1 and V is TRBV20-1, with TRBD1 as a possible D gene (6 bases). The DNA end is more similar to TRBJ2-7, so the J call may be wrong. The CDR3 extends over 14 amino acids. In germline, CDR1 is DFQATT, CDR2 SNEGSKA (reference sequence). The CDR3 here is CSASYRASYNEQYF. The DNA of the CDR3 is TGCAGTGCTTCCTACAGGGCTTCCTACAATGAGCAGTACTTC.

The rearrangement uses TRBV5-1 and TRBJ2-3; D is perhaps TRBD1 (6 bases). The CDR3 runs to 13 residues. V dropped 5 bases and J dropped 5 bases, with 12 bases sitting between them. Germline-derived CDR1 and CDR2 are SGHRS and YFSETQ. The CDR3 region has the DNA TGCGCCAGCAGTCTGAGACAGGAAGATACGCAGTATTTT. Protein: CASSLRQEDTQYF.

The chain couples TRBV12-3 or TRBV12-4 to TRBJ1-2; 10 nucleotides match TRBD1. The CDR3 runs to 14 residues. Trimming took 5 bases from V and 8 from J; bases not matched to a gene: 8. This CDR3 is CASSRGTGAVGYTF. CDR3 DNA sequence: TGTGCCAGCAGTCGAGGGACAGGGGCGGTAGGCTACACCTTC.

This clonotype was counted a few times. The rearrangement uses TRBV20-1 and TRBJ1-2, with TRBD1 matching over 9 bases. The V gene's germline CDR1 is DFQATT and CDR2 SNEGSKA (reference sequence). With 5 bases clipped from V and 1 base from J, the junction kept 11 bases outside the gene matches. This CDR3 contains 16 residues. In DNA form, the CDR3 reads TGCAGTGCTCCCGGGACAGGGAGTAGGCTTAACTATGGCTACACCTTC. It is translated as CSAPGTGSRLNYGYTF.

Only a few counts were recorded for this clonotype. This chain uses TRBV12-3 or TRBV12-4 with TRBJ2-7; no firm D call. The ends were cut back, 5 bases at V and 2 bases at J, with 13 bases in the middle. The CDR3 spans 14 residues. The DNA for the CDR3 is TGTGCCAGCAGTACCCAGACACGGGCCTACGAGCAGTACTTC. Its protein product is CASSTQTRAYEQYF.

This CDR3 reads CSASLQGAGYNEQFF. The CDR3 DNA reads TGCAGTGCTTCTCTACAGGGGGCGGGTTACAATGAGCAGTTCTTC. The chain is built from TRBV20-1 and TRBJ2-1; 9 bases match TRBD1. The J segment lost 4 bases and the V segment lost 5 bases, leaving 9 bases of the junction unmatched. CDR1 DFQATT and CDR2 SNEGSKA come from the germline V gene (reference sequence). This CDR3 comprises 15 residues.

This chain uses TRBV7-2 with TRBJ2-1, with 8 bases fitting TRBD2. The CDR3 extends over 16 amino acids. Trimming took 5 bases from V and 0 from J; bases not matched to a gene: 6. CDR1 SGHTA and CDR2 FQGNSA come from the germline V gene. CDR3 DNA: TGTGCCAGCAGCGTTTACGGGGGGGTCTCCTACAATGAGCAGTTCTTC. Encoded protein: CASSVYGGVSYNEQFF.

The V gene is TRBV4-3, the J gene TRBJ2-3, with TRBD1 identical over 8 bases. The ends lost 8 bases at V and 2 bases at J; junction bases unmatched: 9. Germline V gives CDR1 LGHNA, CDR2 YSLEER. The CDR3 has 15 amino acids. The CDR3, as DNA: TGCGCCAGCGGTTCGACAGGGGCATCCACAGATACGCAGTATTTT. It yields the protein CASGSTGASTDTQYF.

Note on this clonotype: At one of its ends the junction is not consistent with the germline gene, which may arise from a read error. This chain links TRBV20-1 with TRBJ1-2; D is unclear. The CDR3 loop spans 13 amino acids. Germline lookup yields CDR1 DFQATT and CDR2 SNEGSKA (reference sequence). DNA of the CDR3: TGCAGTGCACGGGTGCAAACTAACTATAGCTACACCTTC. Translated: CSARVQTNYSYTF.

The V call is TRBV20-1, the J call TRBJ2-7; the match to TRBD2 covers 10 bases. Per germline, CDR1 DFQATT and CDR2 SNEGSKA (reference sequence). The CDR3 runs to 16 residues. The junction had 13 bases not matched to a gene; V was cut back by 6 bases and J by 2 bases. The CDR3 nucleotides are TGCAGTGCCTATAACTCGGGGAGCGGGGGGGCCTACGAGCAGTACTTC. Translation: CSAYNSGSGGAYEQYF.

As DNA, the CDR3 is TGTGCCAGCAGTTCTTCCCGACTAGCGGTGTACAATGAGCAGTTCTTC. This codes for CASSSSRLAVYNEQFF. This chain links TRBV27 with TRBJ2-1; 9 positions match TRBD2. The germline gives CDR1 MNHEY, CDR2 SMNVEV (reference sequence). The CDR3 has 16 amino acids. The V and J ends lost 4 bases and 4 bases, in that order; junction bases with no gene match: 8.

This clonotype was seen more than once but under ten times. The chain has TRBV6-5 and TRBJ2-5; 8 bases line up with TRBD2. The CDR3 has 16 residues. V was clipped by 2 bases and J by 2 bases; unmatched bases: 7. Germline CDR1 reads MNHEY; CDR2 reads SVGAGI. The CDR3 reads CASSYGSGEIQETQYF. CDR3 bases: TGTGCCAGCAGTTACGGTAGCGGGGAGATTCAAGAGACCCAGTACTTC.

The J gene is TRBJ2-7, the V gene TRBV4-3, with D uncertain. Germline CDR1 and CDR2: LGHNA and YSLEER. The germline V and J ends were trimmed by 0 bases and 1 base, with 4 bases remaining between them. The CDR3 consists of 13 residues. CDR3 in amino acids: CASSQDWSYEQYF. In nucleotides, the CDR3 is TGCGCCAGCAGCCAAGATTGGTCCTACGAGCAGTACTTC.

This clonotype showed up just a few times. The chain couples TRBV10-2 to TRBJ1-2; 9 bases align to TRBD1. CDR1 WSHSY and CDR2 SAAADI come from the germline V gene. The CDR3 spans 13 residues. Trimming cost V 6 bases and J 8 bases; bases outside gene matches: 7. CDR3 bases: TGCGCCAGCAGACTTACAGGGGGCGAAGGCTACACCTTC. Protein sequence: CASRLTGGEGYTF.